This T cell receptor (beta chain) was documented in a study of OX40 agonist ivuxolimab in advanced cancers. Study in general: Ivuxolimab is a fully human IgG2 antibody that activates OX40 (CD134). Prior anti-PD-1, anti-PD-L1 or anti-CTLA-4 therapy did not bar entry, and more than 35% had some.

Assay used: immunoSEQ multiplex PCR; TCRdb lists only in-frame clones, some missing. The data contain about 77,000 clones, around 83% of them seen just once; the ten biggest clones take up around 0.8%. CDR1 is SGHVS and CDR2 is FQNEAQ in the germline V gene. Trimming took off 7 bases at V and 2 bases at J, with 17 bases between the two ends. The CDR3 sequence is 16 residues long. The sequencing here drew on CD4+ or CD8+ T cells sorted from blood, taken in a trial of the OX40 agonist ivuxolimab. The V call is TRBV7-8, the J call TRBJ2-2; tentative D call: TRBD1 (5 bases). The sequence was obtained from an adult with an advanced solid tumor such as melanoma, head and neck, liver or kidney cancer. CDR3 bases: TGTGCCAGCATGCCGGACACCCCCCTTAACACCGGGGAGCTGTTTTTT. It specifies CASMPDTPLNTGELFF.